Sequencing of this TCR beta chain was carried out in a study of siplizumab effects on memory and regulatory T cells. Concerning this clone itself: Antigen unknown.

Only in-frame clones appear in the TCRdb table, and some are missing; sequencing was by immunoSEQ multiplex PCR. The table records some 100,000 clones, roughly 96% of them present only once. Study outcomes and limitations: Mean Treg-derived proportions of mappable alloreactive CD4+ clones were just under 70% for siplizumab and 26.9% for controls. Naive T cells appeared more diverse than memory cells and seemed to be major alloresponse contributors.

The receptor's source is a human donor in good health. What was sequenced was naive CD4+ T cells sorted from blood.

The CDR3 is CASSPDRGRRMNTEAFF. For the CDR3, the DNA is TGTGCCAGCAGTCCAGACAGGGGGCGCCGGATGAACACTGAAGCTTTCTTT. The rearrangement joins TRBV5-6 to TRBJ1-1, with TRBD1 matching over 10 bases. Germline V gene lookup returns CDR1 SGHDT and CDR2 YYEEEE. J lost 0 bases, V lost 5 bases, and 10 bases had no gene match. The CDR3 covers 17 residues.